These 30 T cell receptor beta chains were sequenced from one sample in a study of shared clonotypes between healthy human individuals. Generated by immunoSEQ multiplex PCR, the TCRdb table keeps only in-frame clones and is missing some. Among about 490,000 clones, 65% to 85% were seen once, and the ten largest hold about 12%. Sequencing used PBMCs. The origin of the receptors is a woman between 40 and 55 years old in good health. Some clones in this sample may be carry-over from other donors' samples.

The chain employs TRBV5-1 and TRBJ1-2; D is uncertain. V was shortened by 3 bases and J by 4 bases, with 10 bases between the two germline ends. Per germline, CDR1 SGHRS and CDR2 YFSETQ. The CDR3 length is 13 residues. For the CDR3, the DNA is TGCGCCAGCAGCTCGAGTCCTGGCTATGGCTACACCTTC. Protein sequence: CASSSSPGYGYTF.

DNA for the CDR3: TGTGCCAGCAGGAGGGGGAGCTTCATGAACACTGAAGCTTTCTTT. Translating gives CASRRGSFMNTEAFF. The rearrangement links TRBV2 to TRBJ1-1; tentatively, D is TRBD1 (6 bases). V dropped 6 bases and J dropped 0 bases, with 14 bases sitting between them. CDR3 length equals 15 residues. The germline gives CDR1 SNHLY, CDR2 FYNNEI.

J is TRBJ2-3 and V is TRBV27, with 10 bases that match TRBD2. Unmatched junction bases numbered 8, after V lost 6 bases and J lost 5 bases. The CDR3 length is 15 residues. Germline values: CDR1 MNHEY, CDR2 SMNVEV (reference sequence). The CDR3 DNA follows: TGTGCCAGCAGGCCCCTAGCGGGAGTCGAAGATACGCAGTATTTT. Encoded protein: CASRPLAGVEDTQYF.

The DNA of the CDR3 is TGTGCCAGCAGCCCTCGGGGACTAGCGGGAGTAACCGGGGAGCTGTTTTTT. The encoded protein is CASSPRGLAGVTGELFF. The rearrangement joins TRBV7-9 to TRBJ2-2; 14 bases are shared with TRBD2. With 5 bases clipped from V and 5 bases from J, the junction kept 7 bases outside the gene matches. Germline V gene lookup returns CDR1 SEHNR and CDR2 FQNEAQ (reference sequence). The CDR3 totals 17 residues.

The rearrangement links TRBV28 to TRBJ2-2; no reliable D call. Germline lookup yields CDR1 MDHEN and CDR2 SYDVKM. Trimming cost V 3 bases and J 7 bases, with 6 bases left between them. The CDR3 is 12 amino acids. As DNA, the CDR3 is TGTGCCAGCAGTTTCTTAGGCGGGGAGCTGTTTTTT. It codes for CASSFLGGELFF.

The chain has TRBV25-1 and TRBJ1-2; 9 bases fit TRBD1. The CDR3 is made up of 15 amino acids. The V segment lost 3 bases and the J segment 5 bases; nucleotides outside the gene matches: 7. Germline loops: CDR1 MGHDK, CDR2 SYGVNS. CDR3 loop: CASSDPAGTGYGYTF. The CDR3 nucleotides are TGTGCCAGCAGTGATCCCGCCGGGACAGGGTATGGCTACACCTTC.

The rearrangement uses TRBV7-9 and TRBJ1-2, with D uncertain. Trimming left V 5 bases short and J 2 bases short, with 12 bases between. CDR1 and CDR2 (germline): SEHNR, FQNEAQ (reference sequence). The CDR3 has 14 amino acids. In DNA, the CDR3 is TGTGCCAGCAGCCCCCCCGGACGGAACTATGGCTACACCTTC. As protein: CASSPPGRNYGYTF.

The V and J genes are TRBV15 and TRBJ1-5; 7 bases map to TRBD1. From germline, CDR1 is LNHNV and CDR2 YYDKDF (reference sequence). V trimming: 0 bases; J trimming: 5 bases; junction bases outside the gene matches: 4. The CDR3 loop spans 15 amino acids. The CDR3 DNA reads TGTGCCACCAGCAGAGAGGCCAGGGGGGATCAGCCCCAGCATTTT. This gives the protein CATSREARGDQPQHF.

V usage is TRBV6-6 and J usage is TRBJ2-7; TRBD1 matches at 9 bases. Germline V gives CDR1 MNHNY, CDR2 SVGAGI (reference sequence). V lost 5 bases and J lost 7; bases outside the gene matches: 12. This CDR3 has 15 residues. The CDR3 here is CASSPVGQGRLEQYF. The CDR3 bases are TGTGCCAGCAGTCCGGTGGGACAGGGACGATTGGAGCAGTACTTC.

This chain joins TRBV6-1 and TRBJ2-3; the D is unclear. This CDR3 contains 12 residues. Germline CDR1 MNHNS, CDR2 SASEGT. V dropped 8 bases and J dropped 5 bases, with 11 bases sitting between them. The CDR3 is CASLFRLDTQYF. For the CDR3, the DNA is TGTGCCAGCCTCTTCCGGCTAGATACGCAGTATTTT.

This chain joins TRBV6-1 and TRBJ2-7; D not resolved. Trimming pared 5 bases from V and 1 base from J, leaving 12 bases between. This CDR3 is 14 amino acids long. Germline CDR1 is MNHNS and CDR2 is SASEGT. DNA for the CDR3: TGTGCCAGCAGTTTAGGCGGAAATTCCTACGAGCAGTACTTC. It codes for CASSLGGNSYEQYF.

This chain connects TRBV10-3 to TRBJ2-7; D is unclear. CDR1 and CDR2 from the germline V gene are ENHRY and SYGVKD. This CDR3 comprises 12 residues. V was shortened by 3 bases and J by 4 bases, with 7 bases between the two germline ends. The CDR3: CAISERVYEQYF. The CDR3 DNA sequence: TGTGCCATCAGTGAACGCGTTTACGAGCAGTACTTC.

A few counts support this clone. The V call is TRBV7-9, the J call TRBJ2-7; 8 positions match TRBD2. The CDR3 is made up of 15 amino acids. The germline V gene has CDR1 SEHNR and CDR2 FQNEAQ (reference sequence). Trimming took 0 bases from V and 3 from J; bases not matched to a gene: 4. CDR3 protein: CASSLAVAGIYEQYF. The CDR3 coding sequence is TGTGCCAGCAGCTTAGCCGTAGCGGGGATCTACGAGCAGTACTTC. The complete variable domain, with remaining parts taken from reference TRBV7-9 and TRBJ2-7, reads DTGVSQNPRHKITKRGQNVTFRCDPISEHNRLYWYRQTLGQGPEFLTYFQNEAQLEKSRLLSDRFSAERPKGSFSTLEIQRTEQGDSAMYLCASSLAVAGIYEQYFGPGTRLTVT.

In its sample, this clone was seen a few times. V gene TRBV11-2 combines with J gene TRBJ2-2, with 9 bases identical to TRBD2. The CDR3 runs 14 residues. Germline V gives CDR1 SGHAT, CDR2 FQNNGV. Trimming removed 0 bases from V and 9 bases from J; junction bases left unmatched: 2. CDR3 in amino acids: CASSLDSGSRELFF. The CDR3 DNA follows: TGTGCCAGCAGCTTAGATAGCGGGAGCAGGGAGCTGTTTTTT.

The V gene is TRBV13, the J gene TRBJ2-7, with TRBD2 matching over 13 bases. Germline V gene data show CDR1 as PRHDT and CDR2 as FYEKMQ (reference sequence). J was trimmed by 3 bases and V by 1 base; bases with no gene match: 9. The CDR3 consists of 18 residues. This CDR3 reads CASSLAIGTSGKFYEQYF. In DNA form, the CDR3 reads TGTGCCAGCAGCTTAGCCATCGGGACTAGCGGGAAGTTCTACGAGCAGTACTTC.

This clone was recorded a few times. V usage is TRBV30 and J usage is TRBJ2-3; no clear D. This CDR3 contains 13 residues. V shed 4 bases and J shed 0 bases, with 8 bases lying between them. The germline V gene encodes CDR1 GTSNPN and CDR2 SVGIG (reference sequence). CDR3 DNA: TGTGCCTGGATAGCAGAAAGCACAGATACGCAGTATTTT. This codes for CAWIAESTDTQYF.

The rearrangement links TRBV7-9 to TRBJ1-2; D gene uncertain. Trimming removed 2 bases at V and 0 bases at J, with 16 bases between. CDR3 length equals 17 residues. CDR1 and CDR2 from the germline V gene are SEHNR and FQNEAQ (reference sequence). Here the CDR3 reads CASSLLPSREANYGYTF. CDR3 DNA: TGTGCCAGCAGCTTACTACCCTCGAGGGAAGCTAACTATGGCTACACCTTC.

The rearrangement uses TRBV10-3 and TRBJ2-3; 12 bases line up with TRBD2. Per germline, CDR1 ENHRY and CDR2 SYGVKD. The CDR3 covers 18 residues. V shed 5 bases and J 0 bases; nucleotides not matched to a gene: 9. CDR3 nucleotides: TGTGCCATCAGTTCACCACCAGGACTAGCGGGAAGCACAGATACGCAGTATTTT. As protein: CAISSPPGLAGSTDTQYF.

On this clone: A read error may explain this, as a much larger clone is one base away. The DNA for the CDR3 is TGTGCCAGTAGTATTCATATGGGACTAGCGGGAACCGGGGAGCTGTTTTTT. Translation: CASSIHMGLAGTGELFF. V usage is TRBV19 and J usage is TRBJ2-2; TRBD2 matches at 13 bases. The germline V gene has CDR1 LNHDA and CDR2 SQIVND (reference sequence). The CDR3 is 17 residues long. The trim removed 3 bases at V and 5 bases at J, leaving 6 bases unmatched.

The chain couples TRBV7-2 to TRBJ2-1; D is perhaps TRBD1 or TRBD2 (5 bases each). Germline V gene lookup returns CDR1 SGHTA and CDR2 FQGNSA. Trimming took 5 bases from V and 9 from J, leaving 11 bases between them. The CDR3 covers 12 residues. Here the CDR3 DNA reads TGTGCCAGCAGCCAACGGGGACCTGAGCAGTTCTTC. Translating it yields CASSQRGPEQFF.

V gene TRBV6-1 combines with J gene TRBJ2-7; 13 bases map to TRBD2. The CDR3 spans 15 residues. Trimming took 4 bases from V and 7 from J; bases not matched to a gene: 7. Germline V lookup: CDR1 MNHNS, CDR2 SASEGT. DNA for the CDR3: TGTGCCAGCAGTGGCACTAGCGGGAGGGTTAGGGAGCAGTACTTC. Protein: CASSGTSGRVREQYF.

V gene TRBV9 combines with J gene TRBJ2-7; TRBD1 aligns across 10 bases. This CDR3 spans 15 amino acids. Unmatched junction bases numbered 3, after V lost 0 bases and J lost 3 bases. Germline V lookup: CDR1 SGDLS, CDR2 YYNGEE. CDR3 sequence reads: CASSVDWTGGYEQYF. The CDR3 DNA follows: TGTGCCAGCAGCGTAGATTGGACAGGGGGCTACGAGCAGTACTTC.

This clone has a handful of counts. The chain recombines TRBV5-1 with TRBJ2-2; D is ambiguous. CDR3 length: 17 residues. CDR1 and CDR2 from the germline V gene are SGHRS and YFSETQ. The V and J ends lost 0 bases and 0 bases respectively, with 12 bases between them. As DNA, the CDR3 is TGCGCCAGCAGCTTGGTCCCTCCTAGTTCGAACACCGGGGAGCTGTTTTTT. Translated, it gives CASSLVPPSSNTGELFF.

This chain uses TRBV2 with TRBJ1-1; 8 nucleotides line up with TRBD1. CDR1 is SNHLY and CDR2 is FYNNEI in the germline V gene. The ends lost 4 bases at V and 2 bases at J; junction bases unmatched: 3. The CDR3 runs to 14 residues. Here the CDR3 DNA reads TGTGCCAGCAGTGGGGGACAGGTCAACACTGAAGCTTTCTTT. This sequence encodes CASSGGQVNTEAFF.

The sample holds many counts of this clone. This specimen includes other DNA sequences encoding the same CDR3. CDR3 sequence: CSVEEGAGEQYF. In nucleotides, the CDR3 is TGCAGCGTTGAAGAGGGAGCTGGAGAGCAGTACTTC. J is TRBJ2-7 and V is TRBV29-1; tentatively, D is TRBD2 (5 bases). V was pared by 0 bases and J by 7 bases, with 10 bases between. Germline assignment: CDR1 SQVTM and CDR2 ANQGSEA. This CDR3 contains 12 residues.

This clone has a single count. Other DNA variants within this sample encode the same CDR3. The chain joins TRBV5-1 to TRBJ2-1, with D perhaps given as TRBD1 or TRBD2 (5 bases each). The CDR3 loop spans 13 amino acids. CDR1 is SGHRS, CDR2 YFSETQ, per germline. Trimming left V 0 bases short and J 8 bases short, with 9 bases between. The CDR3 DNA reads as TGCGCCAGCAGCTTGGGCCGGGGCGATGAGCAGTTCTTC. As protein: CASSLGRGDEQFF.

This clone appeared many times. This CDR3 is also generated by other DNA sequences in the sample. This chain links TRBV28 with TRBJ2-7, with no clear D. CDR1 and CDR2 from the germline V gene are MDHEN and SYDVKM. Trimming stripped 2 bases from V and 3 bases from J, with 5 bases between. This CDR3 spans 12 amino acids. This CDR3 is CASSLAVYEQYF. The DNA for the CDR3 is TGTGCCAGCAGTTTAGCGGTCTACGAGCAGTACTTC.

This clone qualifies as large (0.1 to 1%). Different DNA sequences within this sample yield the same CDR3. This rearrangement joins TRBV2 to TRBJ2-2; 10 bases are a match to TRBD1. Germline V lookup: CDR1 SNHLY, CDR2 FYNNEI. Trimming removed 8 bases from V and 4 bases from J; junction bases left unmatched: 10. The CDR3 has 16 amino acids. For the CDR3, the DNA is TGTGCCAGCTCCGGGACAGGGGTCGGTCTCACCGGGGAGCTGTTTTTT. It is translated as CASSGTGVGLTGELFF. Based on the CDR3 plus reference TRBV2 and TRBJ2-2, the full variable domain is EPEVTQTPSHQVTQMGQEVILRCVPISNHLYFYWYRQILGQKVEFLVSFYNNEISEKSEIFDDQFSVERPDGSNFTLKIRSTKLEDSAMYFCASSGTGVGLTGELFFGEGSRLTVL.

V and J are TRBV5-4 and TRBJ2-1; 7 nucleotides align to TRBD2. The germline CDR1 and CDR2 sequences are SGHNT and YYREEE (reference sequence). V was clipped by 6 bases and J by 4 bases; unmatched bases: 7. There are 14 residues in the CDR3. CDR3 region: CASTGREAYNEQFF. DNA for the CDR3: TGTGCCAGCACAGGACGGGAGGCGTACAATGAGCAGTTCTTC.

This clone was seen a few times. The V and J genes are TRBV30 and TRBJ2-5; D tentatively reads TRBD1 or TRBD2 (5 bases each). Trimming pared 3 bases from V and 0 bases from J, leaving 29 bases between. Germline CDR1 GTSNPN, CDR2 SVGIG (reference sequence). This CDR3 has 20 residues. CDR3 sequence (DNA): TGTGCCTGGAGCAGACCTGGGACGTCTTATCGTACCCGGTACCAAGAGACCCAGTACTTC. Its protein is CAWSRPGTSYRTRYQETQYF.